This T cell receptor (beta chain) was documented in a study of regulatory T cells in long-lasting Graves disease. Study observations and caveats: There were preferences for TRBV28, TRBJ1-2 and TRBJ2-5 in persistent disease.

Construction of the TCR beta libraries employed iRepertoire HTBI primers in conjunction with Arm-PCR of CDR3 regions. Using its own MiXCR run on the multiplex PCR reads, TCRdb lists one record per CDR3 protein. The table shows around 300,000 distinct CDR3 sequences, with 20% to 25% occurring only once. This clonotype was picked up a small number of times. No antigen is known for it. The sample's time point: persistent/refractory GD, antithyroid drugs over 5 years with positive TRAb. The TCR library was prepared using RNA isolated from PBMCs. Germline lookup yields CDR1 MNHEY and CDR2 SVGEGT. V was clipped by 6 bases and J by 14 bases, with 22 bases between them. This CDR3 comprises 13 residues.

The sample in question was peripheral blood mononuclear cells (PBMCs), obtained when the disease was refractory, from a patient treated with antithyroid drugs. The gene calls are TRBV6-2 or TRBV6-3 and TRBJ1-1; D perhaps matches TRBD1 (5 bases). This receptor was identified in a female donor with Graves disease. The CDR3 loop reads CASRSNGGAGLFF. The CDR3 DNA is TGTGCCAGCAGGTCAAATGGAGGGGCCGGGCTATTCTTT.